This T cell receptor beta chain stems from a study of cytomegalovirus exposure and HLA in healthy donors. General study findings and limits: Rates of TCR association differed by HLA locus in a later analysis, with DRB1 highest and HLA-C lowest. Prior analysis indicated that the majority of TCR beta V segments exhibited productivity approximately 90% or approximately 30% of the time.

Vbeta (60) and Jbeta (13) primers were used in the PCR. Only in-frame clones appear in the TCRdb table, and some are missing; sequencing was by immunoSEQ multiplex PCR. Counted here are roughly 200,000 clones, roughly four fifths occurring once; the ten biggest clones make up approximately 2.1%. This clone occurred a few times. Its antigen is unknown. Additional DNA sequences in this sample encode the identical CDR3. The length of the CDR3 is 12 residues. Germline-derived CDR1 and CDR2 are WSHSY and SAAADI. With V trimmed by 6 bases and J by 3 bases, 1 base remained unmatched. This rearrangement joins TRBV10-2 to TRBJ2-7; 8 bases agree with TRBD1. The sample taken for sequencing was PBMCs. The TCR sequence derives from a man aged 25 to 45 in good health and CMV-seronegative. The CDR3 protein is CASRGQGYEQYF. Here the CDR3 DNA reads TGCGCCAGCAGAGGACAGGGCTACGAGCAGTACTTC.